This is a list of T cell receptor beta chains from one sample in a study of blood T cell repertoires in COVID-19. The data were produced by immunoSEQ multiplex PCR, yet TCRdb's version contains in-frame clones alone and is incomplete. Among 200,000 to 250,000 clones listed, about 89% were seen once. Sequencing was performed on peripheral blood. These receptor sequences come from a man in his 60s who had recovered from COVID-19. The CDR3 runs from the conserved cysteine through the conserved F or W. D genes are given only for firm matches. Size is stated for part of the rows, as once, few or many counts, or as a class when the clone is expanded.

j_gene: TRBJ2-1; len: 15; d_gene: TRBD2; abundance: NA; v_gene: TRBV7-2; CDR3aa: CASSSLAGGFNEQFF; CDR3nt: TGTGCCAGCAGCTCCTTAGCGGGAGGTTTTAATGAGCAGTTCTTC
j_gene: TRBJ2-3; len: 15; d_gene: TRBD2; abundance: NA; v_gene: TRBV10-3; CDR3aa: CATEGTSGRTDTQYF; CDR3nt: TGTGCCACCGAGGGGACTAGCGGACGCACAGATACGCAGTATTTT
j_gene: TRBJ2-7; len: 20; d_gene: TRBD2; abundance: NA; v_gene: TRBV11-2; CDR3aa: CASSLETGGTSGRYTYEQYF; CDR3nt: TGTGCCAGCAGCTTAGAAACGGGTGGGACTAGCGGGAGGTATACTTACGAGCAGTACTTC
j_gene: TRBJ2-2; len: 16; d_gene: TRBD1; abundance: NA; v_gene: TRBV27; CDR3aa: CASSPHRGRGTGELFF; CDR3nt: TGTGCCAGCAGTCCCCACAGGGGGCGCGGTACCGGGGAGCTGTTTTTT
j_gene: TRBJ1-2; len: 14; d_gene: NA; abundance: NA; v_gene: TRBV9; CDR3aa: CASSVAAGNYGYTF; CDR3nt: TGTGCCAGCAGCGTAGCGGCGGGTAACTATGGCTACACCTTC
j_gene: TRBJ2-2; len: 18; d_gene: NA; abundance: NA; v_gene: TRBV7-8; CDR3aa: CASSLEGRVRGPTGELFF; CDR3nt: TGTGCCAGCAGCTTAGAGGGCCGCGTCAGGGGCCCCACCGGGGAGCTGTTTTTT
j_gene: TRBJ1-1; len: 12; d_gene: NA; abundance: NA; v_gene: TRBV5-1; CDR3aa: CAPPPRNTEAFF; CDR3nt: TGCGCACCCCCCCCGAGGAACACTGAAGCTTTCTTT
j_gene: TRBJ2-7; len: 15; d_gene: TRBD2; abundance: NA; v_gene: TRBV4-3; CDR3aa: CASSHRGTSDYEQYF; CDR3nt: TGCGCCAGCAGCCACCGCGGGACTAGCGACTACGAGCAGTACTTC
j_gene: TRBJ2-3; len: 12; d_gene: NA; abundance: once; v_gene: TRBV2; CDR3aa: CASHKSTDTQYF; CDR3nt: TGTGCCAGCCACAAAAGCACAGATACGCAGTATTTT
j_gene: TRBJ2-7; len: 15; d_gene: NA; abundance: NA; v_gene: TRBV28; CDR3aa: CASRDGSQGVYEQYF; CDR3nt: TGTGCCAGCAGAGATGGCTCACAGGGTGTCTACGAGCAGTACTTC
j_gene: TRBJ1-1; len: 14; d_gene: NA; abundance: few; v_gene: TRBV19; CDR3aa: CASSSSGDPRKAFF; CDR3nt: TGTGCCAGTAGTTCTTCAGGGGATCCCCGGAAAGCTTTCTTT
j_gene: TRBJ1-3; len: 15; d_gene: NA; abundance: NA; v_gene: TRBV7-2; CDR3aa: CASSSDRRSGNTIYF; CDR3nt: TGTGCCAGCAGCTCCGACAGGCGCTCTGGAAACACCATATATTTT
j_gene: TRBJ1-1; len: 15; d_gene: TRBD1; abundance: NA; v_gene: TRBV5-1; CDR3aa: CASSLGQGAQGEAFF; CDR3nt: TGCGCCAGCAGCTTGGGACAGGGGGCGCAAGGTGAAGCTTTCTTT